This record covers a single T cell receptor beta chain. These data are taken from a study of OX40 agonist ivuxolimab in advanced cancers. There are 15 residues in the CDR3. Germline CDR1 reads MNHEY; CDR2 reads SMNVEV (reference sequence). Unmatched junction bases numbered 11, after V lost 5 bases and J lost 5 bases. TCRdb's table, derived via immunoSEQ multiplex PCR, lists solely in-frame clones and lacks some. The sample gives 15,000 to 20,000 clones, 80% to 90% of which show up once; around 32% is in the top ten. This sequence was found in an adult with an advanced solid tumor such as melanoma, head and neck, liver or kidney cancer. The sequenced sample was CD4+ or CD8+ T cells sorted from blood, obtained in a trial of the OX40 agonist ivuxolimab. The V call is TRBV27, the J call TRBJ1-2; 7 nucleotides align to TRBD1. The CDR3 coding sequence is TGTGCCAGCAGTCCATACAGGGGAGGAGGATATGGCTACACCTTC. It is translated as CASSPYRGGGYGYTF.